The rows below give T cell receptor beta chains drawn from one sample of a study of T-cell memory formation after mild COVID-19. One entry per CDR3 protein, called by TCRdb with MiXCR from the 5' RACE reads. The table includes approximately 340,000 distinct CDR3 sequences, more than 15% detected once. The sequenced material came from PBMCs or a T cell subset sorted from them (not recorded which). The receptors were gathered from a man younger than 30 who had mild COVID-19 (a few samples of this study predate the infection). Cell type and time point are not known. CDR3s include the opening cysteine and the closing phenylalanine or tryptophan. Each record gives: V gene, J gene, CDR3 protein.

v_gene: TRBV20-1; j_gene: TRBJ1-4; CDR3aa: CSAFGGNEKLFF
v_gene: TRBV27; j_gene: TRBJ2-1; CDR3aa: CASSSSGLANAYNEQFF
v_gene: TRBV5-4; j_gene: TRBJ2-7; CDR3aa: CASSLIPLLNGEQYF
v_gene: TRBV3-1; j_gene: TRBJ2-7; CDR3aa: CASSQSRLTYEQYF
v_gene: TRBV14; j_gene: TRBJ2-7; CDR3aa: CASSPSRYEQYF
v_gene: TRBV6-4; j_gene: TRBJ1-2; CDR3aa: CASRSQGVGGYTF
v_gene: TRBV11-2; j_gene: TRBJ2-5; CDR3aa: CASSLVPSGGWQETQYF
v_gene: TRBV10-3; j_gene: TRBJ2-2; CDR3aa: CAISGGLAGNTGELFF
v_gene: TRBV4-3; j_gene: TRBJ2-3; CDR3aa: CASSQDGTSVSDTQYF
v_gene: TRBV4-1; j_gene: TRBJ1-2; CDR3aa: CASSQTDRANYGYTF
v_gene: TRBV6-5; j_gene: TRBJ1-2; CDR3aa: CASIAQGAVGYTF